This T cell receptor beta chain was documented in a study of blood T cell repertoires in COVID-19. On the study more broadly: Acute and convalescent COVID-19 specimens originated in the United States, Italy and Spain. T cells, B-cell-depleted T cells, or PBMCs provided the cDNA or gDNA that served as material.

V lost 4 bases and J lost 4, with 8 bases in between. Germline CDR1 and CDR2: SGHTA and FQGNSA. This CDR3 is built from 12 residues. Original analysis: Amplification of reference gene primers provided the estimated nucleated cell counts. Produced via immunoSEQ multiplex PCR; TCRdb's table is partial and in-frame only. D and trimming were read from the DNA, whereas the V and J calls and clone size are those reported in that table. The table shows 250,000 to 350,000 clones, with approximately 92% occurring only once. The chain couples TRBV7-2 to TRBJ2-7; D is perhaps TRBD2 (5 bases). Sample: peripheral blood. This clonotype was obtained from a woman aged 25 to 45 with COVID-19, enrolled during active disease. This CDR3 is CASSSSGYEQYF. CDR3 coding DNA: TGTGCCAGCAGCTCGTCGGGATACGAGCAGTACTTC.